The 9 T cell receptor beta chains listed next were all sequenced from one sample in a study of identical twins. One entry per CDR3 protein results from TCRdb running MiXCR on the 5' RACE reads. The data show 550,000 to 700,000 distinct CDR3 sequences, with approximately 21% seen just once and 4.3% held by the top ten. This sample was also put to use in a study of T cells expressing NK-cell markers.

Sequencing was done on a sample of PBMCs. These receptors all stem from a woman in her late teens or twenties in good health.

This chain connects TRBV12-3 or TRBV12-4 to TRBJ2-3; no clear D gene. Trimming took 1 base from V and 8 from J, leaving 7 bases between them. This CDR3 contains 12 residues. CDR3 DNA sequence: TGTGCCAGCAGTTTAGATGGCAGTACGCAGTATTTT. Translation gives CASSLDGSTQYF.

This clonotype turned up a few times. J is TRBJ2-2 and V is TRBV6-2 or TRBV6-3, with 8 bases fitting TRBD2. CDR1 is MNHEY, CDR2 SVGEGT, per germline. This CDR3 has 15 amino acids. V lost 4 bases to trimming and J lost 5 bases; unmatched junction nucleotides: 6. CDR3 amino acids: CASSSQTSVTGELFF. The CDR3 coding sequence is TGTGCCAGCAGTTCTCAGACTAGCGTTACCGGGGAGCTGTTTTTT.

CDR3 loop: CATSRDGPFSGDRTDTQYF. CDR3 nucleotides: TGTGCCACCAGCAGAGATGGGCCCTTTAGCGGGGACCGCACAGATACGCAGTATTTT. This chain links TRBV15 with TRBJ2-3; 8 nucleotides align to TRBD2. Trimming took 0 bases from V and 1 from J; bases not matched to a gene: 12. The CDR3 contains 19 residues. Germline CDR1 and CDR2: LNHNV and YYDKDF (reference sequence).

This clonotype appeared a few times. J is TRBJ2-7 and V is TRBV3-1, with D perhaps being TRBD1 or TRBD2 (5 bases each). The germline V gene encodes CDR1 LGHDT and CDR2 YNNKEL (reference sequence). V was trimmed by 1 base and J by 7 bases, leaving 11 bases between them. This CDR3 is 13 amino acids long. In nucleotides, the CDR3 is TGTGCCAGCAGCCAAGGGGGGAAGACTGAGCAGTACTTC. Its translation: CASSQGGKTEQYF.

This clonotype has ten or more counts. V gene TRBV7-6 combines with J gene TRBJ2-2; D is undetermined. This CDR3 region has 12 residues. Germline-derived CDR1 and CDR2 are SGHVS and FNYEAQ. V was cut by 1 base and J by 7 bases, with 4 bases left in between. The CDR3 DNA is TGTGCCAGCAGCTTAGGACTCGGGGAGCTGTTTTTT. It is translated as CASSLGLGELFF.

This chain uses TRBV9 with TRBJ2-1, with D hard to call. Germline assignment: CDR1 SGDLS and CDR2 YYNGEE. Trimming removed 0 bases at V and 6 bases at J, with 19 bases between. The length of the CDR3 is 17 residues. The CDR3 coding sequence is TGTGCCAGCAGCGTAGCCCCCCACTCCATCCAAAGCAATGAGCAGTTCTTC. This encodes CASSVAPHSIQSNEQFF. Variable domain in full (rest from reference TRBV9 and TRBJ2-1): DSGVTQTPKHLITATGQRVTLRCSPRSGDLSVYWYQQSLDQGLQFLIQYYNGEERAKGNILERFSAQQFPDLHSELNLSSLELGDSALYFCASSVAPHSIQSNEQFFGPGTRLTVL.

The gene calls are TRBV6-5 and TRBJ1-2; D gene unclear. Germline lookup yields CDR1 MNHEY and CDR2 SVGAGI. V shed 0 bases and J shed 4 bases, with 6 bases lying between them. The CDR3 loop spans 13 amino acids. CDR3 DNA: TGTGCCAGCAGTTACTCGAAAGGCTATGGCTACACCTTC. The encoded protein is CASSYSKGYGYTF.

The V and J genes are TRBV7-2 and TRBJ2-7; 7 bases map to TRBD2. V trimming: 1 base; J trimming: 5 bases; junction bases outside the gene matches: 5. CDR1 is SGHTA, CDR2 FQGNSA, per germline. This CDR3 contains 14 residues. The CDR3 sequence is CASSLVVGGNEQYF. The CDR3 region has the DNA TGTGCCAGCAGCTTAGTGGTGGGAGGGAACGAGCAGTACTTC.

This clonotype was found a few times. The rearrangement uses TRBV6-1 and TRBJ2-1, with D perhaps matching TRBD1 (5 bases). The CDR3 contains 14 residues. Trimming shortened V by 8 bases and J by 4 bases, and 15 bases separated the two germline ends. CDR1 is MNHNS and CDR2 is SASEGT in the germline V gene. The CDR3 region is CASQGTPLYNEQFF. CDR3 sequence (DNA): TGTGCCAGCCAGGGTACACCTCTTTACAATGAGCAGTTCTTC.